Listed here are 3 T cell receptor beta chains from one sample, sequenced in a study of cytotoxic CD8 clonotypes in ibrutinib-treated CLL. Using immunoSEQ multiplex PCR, the repertoire was profiled, and TCRdb retains in-frame clones only, with some absent. The data contain fewer than 35,000 clones, 65% to 90% of them singletons. The sample here was PBMCs, taken after 24 months of ibrutinib treatment. The receptors were sampled from a human donor with chronic lymphocytic leukemia.

This chain joins TRBV29-1 and TRBJ1-3, with a weak D call TRBD1 (6 bases). Trimming stripped 4 bases from V and 0 bases from J, with 10 bases between. The germline V gene has CDR1 SQVTM and CDR2 ANQGSEA. The CDR3 consists of 14 residues. The CDR3 loop reads CSVGTGISGNTIYF. DNA for the CDR3: TGCAGCGTTGGTACAGGGATCTCTGGAAACACCATATATTTT.

The V and J genes are TRBV10-1 and TRBJ2-5, with 7 bases aligning to TRBD1. CDR3 length equals 13 residues. The junction had 1 base not matched to a gene; V was cut back by 4 bases and J by 2 bases. The germline V gene has CDR1 WNHNN and CDR2 SYGVQD (reference sequence). CDR3 DNA: TGCGCCAGCAGTGGACAGGGACAAGAGACCCAGTACTTC. Amino acid sequence: CASSGQGQETQYF.

The V and J genes are TRBV10-3 and TRBJ2-5; D remains unclear. Deletions cut 2 bases from V and 0 bases from J, with 10 bases between. The CDR3 runs 15 residues. CDR1 ENHRY and CDR2 SYGVKD come from the germline V gene. CDR3 bases: TGTGCCATCAGTGAGCCTCAGATGTACCAAGAGACCCAGTACTTC. The encoded protein is CAISEPQMYQETQYF.